This TCR beta chain was identified during a study of beta chain features in type 1 diabetes. Germline CDR1 reads MDHEN; CDR2 reads SYDVKM. The trim removed 10 bases at V and 0 bases at J, leaving 14 bases unmatched. This CDR3 comprises 16 residues. The entirety of the isolated RNA underwent reverse transcription, so expressed TCRB transcripts were sequenced. This table comes from immunoSEQ multiplex PCR, and its TCRdb copy is limited to in-frame clones, with some not included. Here the sample spans about 620,000 clones, around 15% being singletons. In its sample, this clone was seen a few times. This TCR derives from a man younger than 35 in good health. V is TRBV28 and J is TRBJ1-1; 7 bases align to TRBD1. The sequencing sample was made of naive CD4+ T cells from blood. Here the CDR3 DNA reads TGTGCCATCGTTAATTACAGGGGACCCATGAACACTGAAGCTTTCTTT. Amino acids: CAIVNYRGPMNTEAFF.